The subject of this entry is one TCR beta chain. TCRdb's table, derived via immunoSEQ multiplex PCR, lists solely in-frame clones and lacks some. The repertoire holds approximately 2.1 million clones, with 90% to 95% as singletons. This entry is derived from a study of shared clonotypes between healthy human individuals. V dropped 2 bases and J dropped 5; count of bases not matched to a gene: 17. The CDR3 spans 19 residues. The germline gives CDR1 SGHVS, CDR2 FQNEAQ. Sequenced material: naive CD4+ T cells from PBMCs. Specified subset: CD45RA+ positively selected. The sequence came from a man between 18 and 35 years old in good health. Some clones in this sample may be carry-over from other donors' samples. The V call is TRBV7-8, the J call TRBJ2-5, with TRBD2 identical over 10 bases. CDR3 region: CASSLTLAGVSRPRETQYF. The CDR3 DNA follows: TGTGCCAGCAGCTTAACGCTAGCGGGAGTATCCCGCCCAAGGGAGACCCAGTACTTC.